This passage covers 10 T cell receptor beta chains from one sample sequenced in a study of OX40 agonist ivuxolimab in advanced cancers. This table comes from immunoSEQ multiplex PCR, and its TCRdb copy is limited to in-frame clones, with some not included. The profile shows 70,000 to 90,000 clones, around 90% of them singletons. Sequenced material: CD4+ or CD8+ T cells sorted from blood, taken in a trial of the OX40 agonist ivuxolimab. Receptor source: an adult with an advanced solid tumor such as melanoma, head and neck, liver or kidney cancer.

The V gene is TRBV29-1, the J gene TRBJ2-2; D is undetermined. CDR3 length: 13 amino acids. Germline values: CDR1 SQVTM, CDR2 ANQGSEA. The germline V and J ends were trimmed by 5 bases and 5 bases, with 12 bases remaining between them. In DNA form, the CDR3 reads TGCAGCGTTACCCTCGCCGGGACCGGGGAGCTGTTTTTT. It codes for CSVTLAGTGELFF.

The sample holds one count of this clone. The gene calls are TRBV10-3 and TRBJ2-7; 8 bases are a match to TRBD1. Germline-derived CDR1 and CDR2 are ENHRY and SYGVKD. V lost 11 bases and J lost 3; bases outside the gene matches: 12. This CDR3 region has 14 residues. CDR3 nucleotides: TGTGCCCCCCACCTCCAGGGGGCAATCTACGAGCAGTACTTC. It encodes CAPHLQGAIYEQYF.

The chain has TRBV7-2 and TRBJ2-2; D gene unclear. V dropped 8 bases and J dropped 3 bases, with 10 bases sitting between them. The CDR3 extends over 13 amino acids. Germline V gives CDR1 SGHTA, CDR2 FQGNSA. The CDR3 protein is CASCRLYTGELFF. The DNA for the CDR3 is TGTGCCAGCTGCCGACTTTACACCGGGGAGCTGTTTTTT. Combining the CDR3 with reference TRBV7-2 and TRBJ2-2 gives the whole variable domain GAGVSQSPSNKVTEKGKDVELRCDPISGHTALYWYRQSLGQGLEFLIYFQGNSAPDKSGLPSDRFSAERTGGSVSTLTIQRTQQEDSAVYLCASCRLYTGELFFGEGSRLTVL.

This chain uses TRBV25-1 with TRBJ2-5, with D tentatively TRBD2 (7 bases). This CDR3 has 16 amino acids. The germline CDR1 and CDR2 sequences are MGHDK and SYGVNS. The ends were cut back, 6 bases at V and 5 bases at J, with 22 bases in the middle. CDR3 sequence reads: CASSRPPGAGGETQYF. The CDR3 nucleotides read TGTGCCAGCAGCCGCCCCCCGGGGGCCGGGGGGGAGACCCAGTACTTC.

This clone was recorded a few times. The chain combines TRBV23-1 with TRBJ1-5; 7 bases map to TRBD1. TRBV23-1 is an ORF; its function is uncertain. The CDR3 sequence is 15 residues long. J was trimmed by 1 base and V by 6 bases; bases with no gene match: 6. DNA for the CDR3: TGCGCCAGCAGACAGACAGGGACCAGCAATCAGCCCCAGCATTTT. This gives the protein CASRQTGTSNQPQHF.

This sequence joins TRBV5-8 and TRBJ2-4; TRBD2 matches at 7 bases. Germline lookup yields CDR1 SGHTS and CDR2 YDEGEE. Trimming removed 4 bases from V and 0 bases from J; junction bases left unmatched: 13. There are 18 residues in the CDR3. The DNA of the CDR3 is TGTGCCAGCAGCCAAGGATCCAACGGGGGGTTAGCCAAAAACATTCAGTACTTC. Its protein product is CASSQGSNGGLAKNIQYF.

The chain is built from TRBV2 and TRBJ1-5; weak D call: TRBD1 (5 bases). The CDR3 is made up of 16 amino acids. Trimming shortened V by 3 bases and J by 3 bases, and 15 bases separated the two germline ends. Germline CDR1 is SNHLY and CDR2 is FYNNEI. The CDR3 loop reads CASSESGSRDNQPQHF. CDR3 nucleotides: TGTGCCAGCAGTGAGTCTGGCAGCAGGGACAATCAGCCCCAGCATTTT.

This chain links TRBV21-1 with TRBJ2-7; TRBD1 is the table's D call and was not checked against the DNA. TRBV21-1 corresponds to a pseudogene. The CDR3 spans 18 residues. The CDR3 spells CASSETEPTGQEVYEQYF. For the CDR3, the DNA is TGTGCCAGCAGCGAAACTGAACCAACGGGACAGGAGGTCTACGAGCAGTACTTC.

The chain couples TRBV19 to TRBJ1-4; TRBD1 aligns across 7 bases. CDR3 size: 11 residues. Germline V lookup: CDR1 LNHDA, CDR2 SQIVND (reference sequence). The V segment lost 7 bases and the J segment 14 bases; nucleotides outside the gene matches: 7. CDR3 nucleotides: TGTGCCAGTAAACGACAGGGACGGCTGTTTTTT. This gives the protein CASKRQGRLFF.

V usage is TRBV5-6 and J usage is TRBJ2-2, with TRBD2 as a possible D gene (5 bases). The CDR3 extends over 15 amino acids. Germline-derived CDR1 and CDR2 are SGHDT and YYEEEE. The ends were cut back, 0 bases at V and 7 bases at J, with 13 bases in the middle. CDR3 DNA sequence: TGTGCCAGCAGCTTGGGTGGGAGTATTGGCGGGGAGCTGTTTTTT. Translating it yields CASSLGGSIGGELFF.